The clone carrying this T cell receptor (beta chain) was seen more than once but under ten times. This entry belongs to a study of sequential checkpoint blockade in melanoma. Study-level background: Arm A got nivolumab then ipilimumab; arm B the reverse, 1:1. Maintenance nivolumab came after either treatment sequence.

Here immunoSEQ multiplex PCR was the method, and the copy in TCRdb shows in-frame clones only, minus some. This sample has 12,000 or so clones, with 82% found just once. Documented treatment: randomized to nivolumab then ipilimumab (arm A) or the reverse (arm B). None of the patients previously received DNA-damaging chemotherapy. From thawed PBMCs, live CD3+CD8+ cells negative for CD19 and CD56 were sorted. This CDR3 is 15 amino acids long. Trimming stripped 3 bases from V and 8 bases from J, with 19 bases between. The germline gives CDR1 PRHDT, CDR2 FYEKMQ (reference sequence). Sequenced material: CD8+ T cells sorted from blood (inferred from file names), taken from a patient given nivolumab and ipilimumab in sequence. This receptor was obtained from a human donor with melanoma. The chain carries TRBV13 and TRBJ1-1; D possibly corresponds to TRBD1 (6 bases). The CDR3 protein is CASSLKQGIGGEAFF. CDR3 nucleotides: TGTGCCAGCAGCTTGAAACAGGGCATCGGGGGGGAAGCTTTCTTT.